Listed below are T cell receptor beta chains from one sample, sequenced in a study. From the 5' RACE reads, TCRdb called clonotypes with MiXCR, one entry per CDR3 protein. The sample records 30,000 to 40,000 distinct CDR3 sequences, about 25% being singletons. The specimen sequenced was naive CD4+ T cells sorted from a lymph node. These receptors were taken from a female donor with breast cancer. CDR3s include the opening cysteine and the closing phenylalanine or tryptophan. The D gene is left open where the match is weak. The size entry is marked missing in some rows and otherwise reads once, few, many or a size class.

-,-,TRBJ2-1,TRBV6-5,TGCGCCAGCAGTTACGCCGGGCCCAATGAGCAGTTCTTC,CASSYAGPNEQFF
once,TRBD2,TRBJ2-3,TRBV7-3,TGTGCCAGCAGCTTATTAGGGCTAGCGGGGGGAACAGATACGCAGTATTTT,CASSLLGLAGGTDTQYF
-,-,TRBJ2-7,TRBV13,TGTGCCAGCAGCTTAGATGACGAGCAGTACTTC,CASSLDDEQYF
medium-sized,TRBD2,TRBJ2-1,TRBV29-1,TGCAGCGTTTCGAGCGGGGGCTCCTACAATGAGCAGTTCTTC,CSVSSGGSYNEQFF
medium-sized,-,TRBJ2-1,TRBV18,TGTGCCAGCTCACTAGAGTACAATGAGCAGTTCTTC,CASSLEYNEQFF
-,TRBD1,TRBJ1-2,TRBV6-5,TGTGCCAGCAGGCAGGGCTCCAGGGGGCACGGCTACACCTTC,CASRQGSRGHGYTF
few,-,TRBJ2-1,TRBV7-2,TGTGCCAGCAGCTTAGTCGGATACAATGAGCAGTTCTTC,CASSLVGYNEQFF
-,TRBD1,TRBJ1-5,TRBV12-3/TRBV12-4,TGTGCCAGCAACCCTGGCACAAGACAGGGGGGGCAGCCCCAGCATTTT,CASNPGTRQGGQPQHF
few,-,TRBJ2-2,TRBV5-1,TGCGCCACACGAACCGGAGTTAACACCGGGGAGCTGTTTTTT,CATRTGVNTGELFF
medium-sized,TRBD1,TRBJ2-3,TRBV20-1,TGCAGTGCCGCCGACAGGGTAACTGATACGCAGTATTTT,CSAADRVTDTQYF
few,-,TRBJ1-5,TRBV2,TGTGCCAGCAGTGAACCGCCCGGTATGGATCAGCCCCAGCATTTT,CASSEPPGMDQPQHF
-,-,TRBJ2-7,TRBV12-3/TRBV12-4,TGTGCCAGCAGTTTAGATGGCGGGGAGCAGTACTTC,CASSLDGGEQYF
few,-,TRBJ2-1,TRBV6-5,TGTGCCAGCAGTTACAGGGAAGAGCAGTTCTTC,CASSYREEQFF
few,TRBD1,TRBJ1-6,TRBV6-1,TGTGCCAGCAGTGATGTTGGACAGGGCTCTTCACCCCTCCACTTT,CASSDVGQGSSPLHF
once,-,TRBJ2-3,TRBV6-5,TGTGCCAGCAGTTACGGAAGTAACCCTGGCACAGATACGCAGTATTTT,CASSYGSNPGTDTQYF
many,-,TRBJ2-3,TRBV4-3,TGCGCCAGCAGCCAAGTCTATGCTGACGGGATAAGCGCAGATACGCAGTATTTT,CASSQVYADGISADTQYF
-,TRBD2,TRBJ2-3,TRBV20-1,TGCAGTGCTAGAGATCCAATAGCGGGGAGCGCAGATACGCAGTATTTT,CSARDPIAGSADTQYF
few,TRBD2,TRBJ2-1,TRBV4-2,TGTGCCAGCAGCCGGGACTTAGCGGGAGCCTACAATGAGCAGTTCTTC,CASSRDLAGAYNEQFF
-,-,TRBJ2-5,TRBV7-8,TGTGCCAGCAGCTTAGCGGAGGGGGCGCCTGAGACCCAGTACTTC,CASSLAEGAPETQYF
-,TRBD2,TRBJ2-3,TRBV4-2,TGTGCCAGCAGCCCTTTTGACTCGGGCGGGGGGGCAGATACGCAGTATTTT,CASSPFDSGGGADTQYF
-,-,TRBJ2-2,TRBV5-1,TGCGCCAGCAGCATTGTATACCAGACCAACACCGGGGAGCTGTTTTTT,CASSIVYQTNTGELFF
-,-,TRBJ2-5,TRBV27,TGTGCCAGCAGTTTAAACCCCCAAGAGACCCAGTACTTC,CASSLNPQETQYF
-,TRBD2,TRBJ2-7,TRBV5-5,TGTGCCAGCAGCCTTCCCGGGACTAGCGGGATCAACGAGCAGTACTTC,CASSLPGTSGINEQYF
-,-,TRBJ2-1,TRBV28,TGTGCCAGCAGTTTATTAGAGGGCCACAATGAGCAGTTCTTC,CASSLLEGHNEQFF
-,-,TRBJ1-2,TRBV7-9,TGTGCCAGCAGCTCCCCTTCGTGGGCCAGCTATGGCTACACCTTC,CASSSPSWASYGYTF
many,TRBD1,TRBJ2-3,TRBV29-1,TGCAGCGTTGAGGCTTCGGCCGGGACAGGCACAGATACGCAGTATTTT,CSVEASAGTGTDTQYF
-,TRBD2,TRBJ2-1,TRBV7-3,TGTGCCAGCAGCTTAACTGGCGGGGGTTTCAATGAGCAGTTCTTC,CASSLTGGGFNEQFF
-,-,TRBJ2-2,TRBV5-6,TGTGCCAGCAGCCTGAGACAAGTGAACACCGGGGAGCTGTTTTTT,CASSLRQVNTGELFF
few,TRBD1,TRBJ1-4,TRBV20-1,TGCAGTGCCAGAGGACAGGCTGAAAAACTGTTTTTT,CSARGQAEKLFF
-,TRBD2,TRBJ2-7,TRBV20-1,TGCAGTGCTAGAGATACTAGCGGGTCCTACGAGCAGTACTTC,CSARDTSGSYEQYF
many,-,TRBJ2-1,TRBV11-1,TGTGCCAGCAGCTTAAATCCAGCGGAGCACAATGAGCAGTTCTTC,CASSLNPAEHNEQFF
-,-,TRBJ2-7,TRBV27,TGTGCCAGCAGTTTAACCTATGTGGGATACGAGCAGTACTTC,CASSLTYVGYEQYF
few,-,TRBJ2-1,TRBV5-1,TGCGCCAGCAGCTTGGGTTCGGCTCTTTCCTACAATGAGCAGTTCTTC,CASSLGSALSYNEQFF
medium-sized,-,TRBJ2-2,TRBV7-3,TGTGCCAGCAGCTTCCCTGAGGCACTCGCGGGAACCGGGGAGCTGTTTTTT,CASSFPEALAGTGELFF
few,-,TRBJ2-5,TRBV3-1,TGTGCCAGCAGCCAAGTAACCGGGGCCCGGGAGACCCAGTACTTC,CASSQVTGARETQYF